The T cell receptor (beta chain) under discussion was sequenced for a study of blood T cell repertoires in COVID-19. Self-reported history from a screening survey and questionnaire set each donor's cohort. Germline V gene lookup returns CDR1 ENHRY and CDR2 SYGVKD. With V trimmed by 0 bases and J by 10 bases, 6 bases remained unmatched. CDR3 size: 16 residues. As originally analysed: Counts of nucleated cells, estimated from reference gene primer amplification, were obtained. The protocol was immunoSEQ multiplex PCR, while the TCRdb copy is restricted to in-frame clones and leaves out a portion. The V and J calls and clone size were taken over from that table, and D and trimming were inferred from the DNA. The table shows almost 250,000 clones, with around nine tenths occurring only once.

Sequenced sample: PBMCs or T cells enriched from blood (not recorded which). The clonotype comes from a woman between 45 and 60 years old who had recovered from COVID-19. V usage is TRBV10-3 and J usage is TRBJ2-1; 13 positions agree with TRBD2. CDR3 DNA sequence: TGTGCCATCAGTGAGTCTCGGACTAGCGGGAGTGGGGAGCAGTTCTTC. This encodes CAISESRTSGSGEQFF.